The T cell receptor beta chain described here comes from a study of blood T cell repertoires in COVID-19. Allocation to cohorts depended on clinical history reported by the participants. Trimming left V 5 bases short and J 7 bases short, with 14 bases between. Per the germline V gene, CDR1 is KGHDR and CDR2 is SFDVKD. CDR3 length: 14 residues. The assay was immunoSEQ multiplex PCR, and TCRdb's table has in-frame clones only and misses some. The sample yields a few hundred thousand clones, 87% seen once. The receptor's source is a woman aged 18-30 years who had recovered from COVID-19. Sequencing used PBMCs or T cells enriched from blood (not recorded which). The gene calls are TRBV24-1 and TRBJ1-5; D is unresolved. The CDR3: CATSASASPQPQHF. The CDR3 bases are TGTGCCACCAGTGCCTCTGCCAGTCCCCAGCCCCAGCATTTT.